These T cell receptor beta chains were read from a single sample in a study of cytomegalovirus exposure and HLA in healthy donors. Method: immunoSEQ multiplex PCR; TCRdb's copy keeps in-frame clones and lacks some. The sample has about 160,000 clones, roughly 77% seen once. Sequenced material: PBMCs. The receptors stem from a man between 50 and 59 years old in good health and CMV-seropositive. The CDR3 runs from the conserved cysteine through the conserved F or W. The D gene is left open where the match is weak. Some rows have no size entry. The others give once, few or many, or a class for an expanded clone.

clone size: -
D gene: TRBD1
CDR3 length: 15
J gene: TRBJ1-1
V gene: TRBV7-2
CDR3 protein: CASSFRTGKNTEAFF
CDR3 DNA: TGTGCCAGCAGCTTTCGGACAGGGAAGAACACTGAAGCTTTCTTT

clone size: -
D gene: TRBD2
CDR3 length: 15
J gene: TRBJ2-5
V gene: TRBV5-1
CDR3 protein: CASTLQSGGQETQYF
CDR3 DNA: TGCGCCAGCACCCTCCAGAGCGGGGGGCAAGAGACCCAGTACTTC

clone size: -
D gene: -
CDR3 length: 16
J gene: TRBJ2-5
V gene: TRBV5-1
CDR3 protein: CASSGATSLNQETQYF
CDR3 DNA: TGCGCCAGCAGCGGGGCGACTAGTTTGAATCAAGAGACCCAGTACTTC

clone size: -
D gene: -
CDR3 length: 14
J gene: TRBJ2-3
V gene: TRBV6-5
CDR3 protein: CASKKGSSTDTQYF
CDR3 DNA: TGTGCCAGCAAAAAGGGGTCTAGCACAGATACGCAGTATTTT

clone size: -
D gene: -
CDR3 length: 15
J gene: TRBJ2-7
V gene: TRBV4-3
CDR3 protein: CASSQDRRAYYEQYF
CDR3 DNA: TGCGCCAGCAGCCAAGATCGCAGGGCCTACTACGAGCAGTACTTC

clone size: -
D gene: TRBD2
CDR3 length: 13
J gene: TRBJ2-5
V gene: TRBV29-1
CDR3 protein: CSARTSGAETQYF
CDR3 DNA: TGCAGCGCTCGGACTAGCGGGGCGGAGACCCAGTACTTC

clone size: few
D gene: TRBD2
CDR3 length: 16
J gene: TRBJ2-5
V gene: TRBV5-1
CDR3 protein: CASSWRLAGDQETQYF
CDR3 DNA: TGCGCCAGCAGCTGGAGACTAGCGGGGGACCAAGAGACCCAGTACTTC

clone size: -
D gene: TRBD1
CDR3 length: 13
J gene: TRBJ1-5
V gene: TRBV9
CDR3 protein: CASGTGSNQPQHF
CDR3 DNA: TGTGCCAGCGGGACAGGGAGCAATCAGCCCCAGCATTTT

clone size: once
D gene: -
CDR3 length: 16
J gene: TRBJ1-2
V gene: TRBV18
CDR3 protein: CASSLNPGHAAAGYTF
CDR3 DNA: TGTGCCAGCTCCCTTAACCCCGGACACGCCGCTGCTGGCTACACCTTC

clone size: -
D gene: -
CDR3 length: 14
J gene: TRBJ1-1
V gene: TRBV11-2
CDR3 protein: CASSLGGEYTEAFF
CDR3 DNA: TGTGCCAGCAGCTTAGGTGGGGAGTACACTGAAGCTTTCTTT

clone size: -
D gene: -
CDR3 length: 16
J gene: TRBJ1-5
V gene: TRBV7-2
CDR3 protein: CASSLEGWENNQPQHF
CDR3 DNA: TGTGCCAGCAGCTTAGAGGGTTGGGAGAACAATCAGCCCCAGCATTTT

clone size: -
D gene: -
CDR3 length: 15
J gene: TRBJ2-7
V gene: TRBV9
CDR3 protein: CASSVGTAGAYEQYF
CDR3 DNA: TGTGCCAGCAGCGTAGGAACGGCAGGGGCCTACGAGCAGTACTTC

clone size: -
D gene: -
CDR3 length: 16
J gene: TRBJ2-3
V gene: TRBV7-2
CDR3 protein: CASSLGGGARSDTQYF
CDR3 DNA: TGTGCCAGCAGCTTAGGAGGGGGGGCTCGGTCAGATACGCAGTATTTT

clone size: -
D gene: TRBD2
CDR3 length: 16
J gene: TRBJ2-1
V gene: TRBV15
CDR3 protein: CATSRAQLAGTNEQFF
CDR3 DNA: TGTGCCACCAGCAGAGCCCAGCTAGCGGGGACCAATGAGCAGTTCTTC

clone size: -
D gene: -
CDR3 length: 15
J gene: TRBJ1-4
V gene: TRBV19
CDR3 protein: CASSRGAGIGEKLFF
CDR3 DNA: TGTGCCAGTAGTAGAGGGGCGGGGATCGGGGAAAAACTGTTTTTT

clone size: -
D gene: -
CDR3 length: 15
J gene: TRBJ2-1
V gene: TRBV28
CDR3 protein: CASTVDKLSYNEQFF
CDR3 DNA: TGTGCCAGCACCGTGGACAAGTTGTCCTACAATGAGCAGTTCTTC

clone size: -
D gene: -
CDR3 length: 16
J gene: TRBJ2-1
V gene: TRBV2
CDR3 protein: CASRHAGGAAYNEQFF
CDR3 DNA: TGTGCCAGCAGGCACGCTGGGGGCGCAGCCTACAATGAGCAGTTCTTC

clone size: -
D gene: -
CDR3 length: 16
J gene: TRBJ2-3
V gene: TRBV5-1
CDR3 protein: CASSFQKDISTDTQYF
CDR3 DNA: TGCGCCAGCAGCTTCCAAAAAGACATTAGCACAGATACGCAGTATTTT

clone size: once
D gene: -
CDR3 length: 14
J gene: TRBJ2-4
V gene: TRBV11-3
CDR3 protein: CASSLEGGENIQYF
CDR3 DNA: TGTGCCAGCAGCTTAGAAGGGGGTGAAAACATTCAGTACTTC

clone size: few
D gene: TRBD2
CDR3 length: 17
J gene: TRBJ2-3
V gene: TRBV5-8
CDR3 protein: CASSSRTSGGFTDTQYF
CDR3 DNA: TGTGCCAGCAGCTCCCGGACTAGCGGGGGGTTCACAGATACGCAGTATTTT

clone size: -
D gene: -
CDR3 length: 15
J gene: TRBJ1-5
V gene: TRBV28
CDR3 protein: CASSPPPRRDQPQHF
CDR3 DNA: TGTGCCAGCAGTCCCCCCCCACGGCGGGATCAGCCCCAGCATTTT

clone size: -
D gene: TRBD2
CDR3 length: 16
J gene: TRBJ2-5
V gene: TRBV2
CDR3 protein: CASSERELAGQETQYF
CDR3 DNA: TGTGCCAGCAGTGAGCGGGAACTAGCGGGGCAAGAGACCCAGTACTTC

clone size: -
D gene: -
CDR3 length: 17
J gene: TRBJ2-3
V gene: TRBV28
CDR3 protein: CASSLITRGASTDTQYF
CDR3 DNA: TGTGCCAGCAGTTTGATCACTCGGGGGGCTAGCACAGATACGCAGTATTTT

clone size: -
D gene: -
CDR3 length: 14
J gene: TRBJ1-2
V gene: TRBV30
CDR3 protein: CAWSVGGQGYGYTF
CDR3 DNA: TGTGCCTGGAGTGTCGGGGGGCAGGGCTATGGCTACACCTTC

clone size: once
D gene: TRBD2
CDR3 length: 14
J gene: TRBJ2-2
V gene: TRBV6-5
CDR3 protein: CATGSGGGTGELFF
CDR3 DNA: TGTGCCACCGGTAGCGGGGGAGGGACCGGGGAGCTGTTTTTT

clone size: -
D gene: -
CDR3 length: 22
J gene: TRBJ2-3
V gene: TRBV9
CDR3 protein: CASSHPSQGSSGGHRVTDTQYF
CDR3 DNA: TGTGCCAGCAGCCACCCGAGCCAGGGGAGCAGTGGGGGACATAGAGTCACAGATACGCAGTATTTT

clone size: -
D gene: -
CDR3 length: 14
J gene: TRBJ2-7
V gene: TRBV5-6
CDR3 protein: CASSGKDRTYEQYF
CDR3 DNA: TGTGCCAGCAGCGGAAAGGACAGAACCTACGAGCAGTACTTC

clone size: -
D gene: -
CDR3 length: 16
J gene: TRBJ1-5
V gene: TRBV28
CDR3 protein: CASSSLGRGFTQPQHF
CDR3 DNA: TGTGCCAGCAGTTCCCTCGGCAGGGGTTTTACTCAGCCCCAGCATTTT

clone size: -
D gene: -
CDR3 length: 15
J gene: TRBJ1-2
V gene: TRBV5-8
CDR3 protein: CASSPDRPLNYGYTF
CDR3 DNA: TGTGCCAGCAGCCCCGACAGACCACTTAACTATGGCTACACCTTC

clone size: -
D gene: TRBD1
CDR3 length: 14
J gene: TRBJ1-2
V gene: TRBV6-5
CDR3 protein: CASSYSTGNRGYTF
CDR3 DNA: TGTGCCAGCAGTTACTCGACAGGGAACCGAGGCTACACCTTC

clone size: -
D gene: -
CDR3 length: 11
J gene: TRBJ1-2
V gene: TRBV20-1
CDR3 protein: CSAGPPAGYTF
CDR3 DNA: TGCAGTGCTGGGCCCCCGGCCGGCTACACCTTC

clone size: -
D gene: -
CDR3 length: 11
J gene: TRBJ2-7
V gene: TRBV10-3
CDR3 protein: CAISTAYEQYF
CDR3 DNA: TGTGCCATCAGTACAGCCTACGAGCAGTACTTC

clone size: -
D gene: TRBD2
CDR3 length: 15
J gene: TRBJ2-7
V gene: TRBV7-8
CDR3 protein: CASSLVASGGIQQYF
CDR3 DNA: TGTGCCAGCAGCTTAGTGGCTAGCGGGGGAATCCAGCAGTACTTC

clone size: few
D gene: -
CDR3 length: 14
J gene: TRBJ1-2
V gene: TRBV27
CDR3 protein: CASSFRQEFYGYTF
CDR3 DNA: TGTGCCAGCAGTTTCCGACAGGAATTCTATGGCTACACCTTC

clone size: -
D gene: TRBD1
CDR3 length: 12
J gene: TRBJ2-1
V gene: TRBV5-1
CDR3 protein: CASSQDRSEQFF
CDR3 DNA: TGCGCCAGCAGCCAGGACAGGTCGGAGCAGTTCTTC

clone size: -
D gene: TRBD2
CDR3 length: 16
J gene: TRBJ2-1
V gene: TRBV5-1
CDR3 protein: CASSDKRGSSYNEQFF
CDR3 DNA: TGCGCCAGCAGCGACAAGCGGGGGAGCTCCTACAATGAGCAGTTCTTC

clone size: -
D gene: TRBD1
CDR3 length: 14
J gene: TRBJ2-7
V gene: TRBV7-2
CDR3 protein: CASNPGQGAGEQYF
CDR3 DNA: TGTGCCAGCAACCCGGGACAGGGGGCGGGTGAGCAGTACTTC

clone size: -
D gene: TRBD2
CDR3 length: 18
J gene: TRBJ2-5
V gene: TRBV5-4
CDR3 protein: CASSSPLTSGGKQETQYF
CDR3 DNA: TGTGCCAGCAGCTCCCCTTTAACTAGCGGGGGGAAACAAGAGACCCAGTACTTC

clone size: -
D gene: -
CDR3 length: 15
J gene: TRBJ1-2
V gene: TRBV7-9
CDR3 protein: CASSSTTEGAYGYTF
CDR3 DNA: TGTGCCAGCAGCTCAACAACGGAAGGAGCGTATGGCTACACCTTC

clone size: few
D gene: -
CDR3 length: 14
J gene: TRBJ1-3
V gene: TRBV25-1
CDR3 protein: CASSVSSSGNTIYF
CDR3 DNA: TGTGCCAGCAGTGTCTCGAGCTCTGGAAACACCATATATTTT

clone size: -
D gene: -
CDR3 length: 14
J gene: TRBJ1-1
V gene: TRBV7-6
CDR3 protein: CASSLGWGDTEAFF
CDR3 DNA: TGTGCCAGCAGCTTAGGATGGGGGGACACTGAAGCTTTCTTT

clone size: -
D gene: TRBD2
CDR3 length: 19
J gene: TRBJ2-1
V gene: TRBV19
CDR3 protein: CASRVLGSIAGDSYNEQFF
CDR3 DNA: TGTGCCAGTAGGGTCCTTGGGTCAATAGCGGGAGACTCCTACAATGAGCAGTTCTTC

clone size: -
D gene: TRBD2
CDR3 length: 17
J gene: TRBJ2-1
V gene: TRBV5-1
CDR3 protein: CASSTAPSGGVYNEQFF
CDR3 DNA: TGCGCCAGCAGCACCGCGCCTAGCGGGGGGGTATACAATGAGCAGTTCTTC

clone size: -
D gene: TRBD2
CDR3 length: 17
J gene: TRBJ2-3
V gene: TRBV7-9
CDR3 protein: CASRHDSAGAVGDTQYF
CDR3 DNA: TGTGCCAGCAGACACGACTCAGCGGGGGCGGTTGGGGATACGCAGTATTTT

clone size: -
D gene: -
CDR3 length: 13
J gene: TRBJ2-1
V gene: TRBV19
CDR3 protein: CASSIVNYNEQFF
CDR3 DNA: TGTGCCAGTAGTATAGTAAACTACAATGAGCAGTTCTTC

clone size: -
D gene: TRBD1
CDR3 length: 12
J gene: TRBJ1-1
V gene: TRBV27
CDR3 protein: CASSFWGQKAFF
CDR3 DNA: TGTGCCAGCAGTTTTTGGGGACAGAAAGCTTTCTTT

clone size: -
D gene: -
CDR3 length: 12
J gene: TRBJ2-3
V gene: TRBV7-9
CDR3 protein: CASSLGDSSQYF
CDR3 DNA: TGTGCCAGCAGCTTAGGTGACAGTAGCCAGTATTTT

clone size: -
D gene: -
CDR3 length: 14
J gene: TRBJ2-4
V gene: TRBV6-1
CDR3 protein: CASSLWDTKNIQYF
CDR3 DNA: TGTGCCAGCAGTCTATGGGACACCAAAAACATTCAGTACTTC

clone size: -
D gene: -
CDR3 length: 15
J gene: TRBJ1-2
V gene: TRBV28
CDR3 protein: CASNPFRGGDYGYTF
CDR3 DNA: TGTGCCAGCAATCCATTCCGGGGTGGAGACTATGGCTACACCTTC

clone size: few
D gene: TRBD2
CDR3 length: 14
J gene: TRBJ2-1
V gene: TRBV29-1
CDR3 protein: CSVGTSGVRNEQFF
CDR3 DNA: TGCAGCGTTGGGACTAGCGGGGTCCGGAATGAGCAGTTCTTC

clone size: once
D gene: TRBD1
CDR3 length: 11
J gene: TRBJ1-1
V gene: TRBV6-6
CDR3 protein: CASSRQGRAFF
CDR3 DNA: TGTGCCAGCAGCCGACAGGGTAGGGCTTTCTTT